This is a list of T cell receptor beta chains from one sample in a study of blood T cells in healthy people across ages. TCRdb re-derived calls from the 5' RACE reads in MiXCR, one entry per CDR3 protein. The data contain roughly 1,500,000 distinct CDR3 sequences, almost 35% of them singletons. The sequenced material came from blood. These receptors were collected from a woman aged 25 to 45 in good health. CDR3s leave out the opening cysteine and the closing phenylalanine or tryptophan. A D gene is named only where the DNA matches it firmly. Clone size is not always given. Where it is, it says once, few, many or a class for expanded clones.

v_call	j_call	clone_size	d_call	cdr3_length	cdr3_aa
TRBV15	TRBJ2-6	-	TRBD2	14	ATSRDGGAGANVLT
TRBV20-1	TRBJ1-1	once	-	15	SARGGSGSRTNTEAF
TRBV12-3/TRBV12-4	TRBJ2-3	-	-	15	ASSGGPYSGLTDAEY
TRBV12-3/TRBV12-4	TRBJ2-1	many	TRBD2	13	ASSPSSGGYNEQF
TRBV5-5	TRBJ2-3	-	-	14	ASSLVVQDPTDTQY
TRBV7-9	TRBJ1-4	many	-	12	ASSLTGGDEKLF
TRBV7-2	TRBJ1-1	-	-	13	ASSLVARRNTEAF
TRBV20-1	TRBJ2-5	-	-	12	SAQIDYIQETQY
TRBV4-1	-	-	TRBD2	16	ASSHPWGGGRAKETQY
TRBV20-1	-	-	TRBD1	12	SAPKTGMPETQY
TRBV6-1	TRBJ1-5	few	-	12	ASSLERGSQPQH
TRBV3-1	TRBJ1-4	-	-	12	ASGPRGSNEKLF
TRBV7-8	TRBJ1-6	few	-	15	ASSPRNRGHSNSPLH
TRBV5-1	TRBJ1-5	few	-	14	ASSLVPQGGNQPQH